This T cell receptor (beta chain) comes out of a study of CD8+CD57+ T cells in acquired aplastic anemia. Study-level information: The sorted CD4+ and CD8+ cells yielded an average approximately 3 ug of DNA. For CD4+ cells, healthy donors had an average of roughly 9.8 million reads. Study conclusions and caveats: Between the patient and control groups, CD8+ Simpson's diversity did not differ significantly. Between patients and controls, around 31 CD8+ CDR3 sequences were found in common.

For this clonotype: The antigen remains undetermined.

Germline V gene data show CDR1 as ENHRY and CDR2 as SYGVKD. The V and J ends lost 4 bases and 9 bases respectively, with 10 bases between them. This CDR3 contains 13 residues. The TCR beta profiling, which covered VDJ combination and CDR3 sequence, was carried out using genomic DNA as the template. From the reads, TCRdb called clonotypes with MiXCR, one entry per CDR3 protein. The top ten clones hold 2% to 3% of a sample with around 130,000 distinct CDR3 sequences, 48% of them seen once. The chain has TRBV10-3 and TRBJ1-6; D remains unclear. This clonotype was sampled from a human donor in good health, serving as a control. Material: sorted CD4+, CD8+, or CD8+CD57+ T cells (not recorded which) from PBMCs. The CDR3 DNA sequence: TGTGCCATCAGTGGGGCCGAGGGTTCACCCCTCCACTTT. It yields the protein CAISGAEGSPLHF.